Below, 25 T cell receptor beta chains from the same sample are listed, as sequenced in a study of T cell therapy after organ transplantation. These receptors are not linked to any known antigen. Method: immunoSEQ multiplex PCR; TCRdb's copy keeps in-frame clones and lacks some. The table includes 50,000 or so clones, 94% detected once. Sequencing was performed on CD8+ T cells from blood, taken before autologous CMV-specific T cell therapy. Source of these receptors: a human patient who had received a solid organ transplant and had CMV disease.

The DNA of the CDR3 is TGTGCCAGCAGTTACTCGAATCGGCAGGGGATCTACGAGCAGTACTTC. It codes for CASSYSNRQGIYEQYF. The rearrangement links TRBV6-7 to TRBJ2-7; TRBD1 is a possible D gene (6 bases). TRBV6-7 is labeled an ORF, and its function is uncertain. This CDR3 spans 16 amino acids. V lost 0 bases, J lost 3 bases, and 15 bases lay in between.

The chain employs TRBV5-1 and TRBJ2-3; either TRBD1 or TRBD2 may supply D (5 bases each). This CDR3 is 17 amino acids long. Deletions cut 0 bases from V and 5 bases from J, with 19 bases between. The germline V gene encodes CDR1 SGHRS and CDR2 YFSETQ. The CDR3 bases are TGCGCCAGCAGCTTGGATGCGACGGGGCGCCTTCGAGATACGCAGTATTTT. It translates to CASSLDATGRLRDTQYF.

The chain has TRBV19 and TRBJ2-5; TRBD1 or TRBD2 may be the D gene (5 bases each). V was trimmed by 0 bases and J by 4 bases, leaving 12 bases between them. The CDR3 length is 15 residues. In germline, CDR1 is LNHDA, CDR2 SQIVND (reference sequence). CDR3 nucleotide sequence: TGTGCCAGTAGTATAGACAGGGAAGGACTAGAGACCCAGTACTTC. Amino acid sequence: CASSIDREGLETQYF.

The CDR3 protein is CASSRGPSGEQYF. Here the CDR3 DNA reads TGTGCCAGCAGCCGGGGTCCCTCGGGGGAGCAGTACTTC. This chain links TRBV5-6 with TRBJ2-7; a weak D match, TRBD2 (5 bases). Germline loops: CDR1 SGHDT, CDR2 YYEEEE. The CDR3 is 13 amino acids. The ends were cut back, 4 bases at V and 7 bases at J, with 15 bases in the middle.

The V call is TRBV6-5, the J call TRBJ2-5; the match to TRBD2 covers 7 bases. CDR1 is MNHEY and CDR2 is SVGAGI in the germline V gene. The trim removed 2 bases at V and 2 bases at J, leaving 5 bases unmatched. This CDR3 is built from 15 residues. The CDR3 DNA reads TGTGCCAGCAGTTACGAACTAGCGAGGCAAGAGACCCAGTACTTC. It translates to CASSYELARQETQYF.

The CDR3 loop reads CASSLYGGGSLRNGELFF. CDR3 DNA sequence: TGTGCCAGCAGTTTATACGGGGGCGGGAGTCTCCGAAACGGGGAGCTGTTTTTT. V gene TRBV27 combines with J gene TRBJ2-2, with a weak D call TRBD2 (7 bases). V shed 1 base and J shed 7 bases, with 22 bases lying between them. Looked up from germline, CDR1 is MNHEY and CDR2 is SMNVEV (reference sequence). The CDR3 covers 18 residues.

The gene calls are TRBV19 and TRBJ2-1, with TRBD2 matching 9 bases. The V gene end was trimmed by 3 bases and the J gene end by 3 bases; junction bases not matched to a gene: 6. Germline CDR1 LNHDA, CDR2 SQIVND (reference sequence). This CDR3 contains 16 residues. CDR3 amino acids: CASSIGLAGIYNEQFF. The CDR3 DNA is TGTGCCAGTAGTATTGGTCTAGCGGGGATCTACAATGAGCAGTTCTTC. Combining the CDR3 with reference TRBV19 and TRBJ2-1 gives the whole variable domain DGGITQSPKYLFRKEGQNVTLSCEQNLNHDAMYWYRQDPGQGLRLIYYSQIVNDFQKGDIAEGYSVSREKKESFPLTVTSAQKNPTAFYLCASSIGLAGIYNEQFFGPGTRLTVL.

This CDR3 is CASSQDGSPNQPQHF. The CDR3, as DNA: TGCGCCAGCAGCCAAGATGGTAGCCCCAATCAGCCCCAGCATTTT. The V and J genes are TRBV4-3 and TRBJ1-5; D gene unclear. V was clipped by 0 bases and J by 3 bases, with 9 bases between them. CDR3 length: 15 amino acids. In germline, CDR1 is LGHNA, CDR2 YSLEER.

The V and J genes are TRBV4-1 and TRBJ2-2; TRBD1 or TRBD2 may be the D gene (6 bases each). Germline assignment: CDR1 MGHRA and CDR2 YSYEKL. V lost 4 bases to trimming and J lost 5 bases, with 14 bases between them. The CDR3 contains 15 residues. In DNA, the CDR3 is TGCGCCAGCAGCCGCTCCGGAGGGGGAACCGGGGAGCTGTTTTTT. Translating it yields CASSRSGGGTGELFF.

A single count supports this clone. The CDR3 is CASSMGQGNSPLHF. In nucleotides, the CDR3 is TGTGCCAGTAGTATGGGACAGGGAAATTCACCCCTCCACTTT. The rearrangement links TRBV19 to TRBJ1-6; 9 bases fit TRBD1. The V gene's germline CDR1 is LNHDA and CDR2 SQIVND (reference sequence). CDR3 length: 14 residues. Unmatched junction bases numbered 1, after V lost 3 bases and J lost 7 bases.

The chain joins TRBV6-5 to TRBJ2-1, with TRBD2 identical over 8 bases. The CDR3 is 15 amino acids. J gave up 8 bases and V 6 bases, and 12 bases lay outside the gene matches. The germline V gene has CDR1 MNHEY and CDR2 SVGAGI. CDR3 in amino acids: CASSPGGEGLYEQFF. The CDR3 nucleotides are TGTGCCAGCAGCCCCGGGGGGGAGGGCCTTTATGAGCAGTTCTTC.

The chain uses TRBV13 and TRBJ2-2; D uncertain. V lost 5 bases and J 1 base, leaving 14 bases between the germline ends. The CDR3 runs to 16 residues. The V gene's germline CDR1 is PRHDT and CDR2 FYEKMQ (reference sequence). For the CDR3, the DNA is TGTGCCAGCAGCCAAAGCCTCTTGGTGAACACCGGGGAGCTGTTTTTT. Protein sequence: CASSQSLLVNTGELFF.

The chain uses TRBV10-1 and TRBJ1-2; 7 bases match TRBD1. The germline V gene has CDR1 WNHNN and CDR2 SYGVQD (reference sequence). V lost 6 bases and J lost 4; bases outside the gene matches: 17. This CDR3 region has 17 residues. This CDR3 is CASRRPGQPPAPYGYTF. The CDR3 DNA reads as TGCGCCAGCAGGAGACCGGGACAGCCACCTGCTCCCTATGGCTACACCTTC.

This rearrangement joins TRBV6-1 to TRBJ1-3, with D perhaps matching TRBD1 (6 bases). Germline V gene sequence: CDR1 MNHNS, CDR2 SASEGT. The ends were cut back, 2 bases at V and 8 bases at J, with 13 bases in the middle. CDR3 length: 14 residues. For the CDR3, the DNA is TGTGCCAGCAGTGAACCGGGGGCTGAGGACACCATATATTTT. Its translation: CASSEPGAEDTIYF.

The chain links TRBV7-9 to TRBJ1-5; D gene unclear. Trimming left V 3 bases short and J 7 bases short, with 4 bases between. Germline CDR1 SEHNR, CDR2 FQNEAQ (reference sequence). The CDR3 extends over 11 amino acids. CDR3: CASSFGQPQHF. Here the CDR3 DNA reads TGTGCCAGCAGCTTCGGCCAGCCCCAGCATTTT.

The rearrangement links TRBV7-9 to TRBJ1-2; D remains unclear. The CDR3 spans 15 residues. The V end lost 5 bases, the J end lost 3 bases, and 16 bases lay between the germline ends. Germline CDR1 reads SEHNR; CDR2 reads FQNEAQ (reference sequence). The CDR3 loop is CASSPPVGFYYGYTF. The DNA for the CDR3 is TGTGCCAGCAGCCCCCCAGTCGGGTTCTACTATGGCTACACCTTC.

DNA for the CDR3: TGTGCCAGCTCACCACCGGACAGTTCGGTCCCTGAAGCTTTCTTT. Translating gives CASSPPDSSVPEAFF. The chain employs TRBV18 and TRBJ1-1; maybe TRBD1 (6 bases). Per germline, CDR1 KGHSH and CDR2 LQKENI. V lost 0 bases to trimming and J lost 6 bases, with 14 bases between them. CDR3 length: 15 amino acids.

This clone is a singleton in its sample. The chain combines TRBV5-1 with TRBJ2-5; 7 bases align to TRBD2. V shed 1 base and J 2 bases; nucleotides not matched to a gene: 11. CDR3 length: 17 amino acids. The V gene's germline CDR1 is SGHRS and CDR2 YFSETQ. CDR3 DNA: TGCGCCAGCAGCTTGACAGTGAGGGGAGGGCCGCAAGAGACCCAGTACTTC. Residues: CASSLTVRGGPQETQYF.

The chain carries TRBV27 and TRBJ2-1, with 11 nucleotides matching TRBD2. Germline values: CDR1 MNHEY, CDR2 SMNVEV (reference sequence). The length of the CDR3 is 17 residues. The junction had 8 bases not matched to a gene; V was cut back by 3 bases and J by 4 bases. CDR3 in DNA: TGTGCCAGCAGTTTCCGTCGGACTAGCGGGCTTTACAATGAGCAGTTCTTC. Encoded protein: CASSFRRTSGLYNEQFF.

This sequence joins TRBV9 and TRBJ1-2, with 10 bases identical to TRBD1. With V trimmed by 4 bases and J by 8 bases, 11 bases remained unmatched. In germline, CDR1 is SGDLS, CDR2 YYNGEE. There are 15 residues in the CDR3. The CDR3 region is CASSPRTGGTWGYTF. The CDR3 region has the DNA TGTGCCAGCAGCCCGAGGACAGGGGGGACCTGGGGCTACACCTTC.

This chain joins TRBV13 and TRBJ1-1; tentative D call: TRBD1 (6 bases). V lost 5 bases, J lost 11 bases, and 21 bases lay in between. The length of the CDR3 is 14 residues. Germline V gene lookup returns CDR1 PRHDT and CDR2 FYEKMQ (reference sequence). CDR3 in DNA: TGTGCCAGCAGCCCCAGCCGGGGTTCAGGGGCGGCTTTCTTT. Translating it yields CASSPSRGSGAAFF.

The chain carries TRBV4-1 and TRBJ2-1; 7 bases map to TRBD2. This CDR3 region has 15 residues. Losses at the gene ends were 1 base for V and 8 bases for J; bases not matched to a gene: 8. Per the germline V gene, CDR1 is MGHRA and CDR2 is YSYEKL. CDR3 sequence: CASSQGAGWGDEQFF. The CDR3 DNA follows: TGCGCCAGCAGCCAAGGAGCGGGATGGGGCGATGAGCAGTTCTTC.

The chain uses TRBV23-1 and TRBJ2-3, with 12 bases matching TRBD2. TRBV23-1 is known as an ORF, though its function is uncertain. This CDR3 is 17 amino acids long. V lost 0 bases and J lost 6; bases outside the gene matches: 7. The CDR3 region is CASSQSTSGSLSDTQYF. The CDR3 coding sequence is TGCGCCAGCAGTCAATCGACTAGCGGGAGTTTATCCGATACGCAGTATTTT.

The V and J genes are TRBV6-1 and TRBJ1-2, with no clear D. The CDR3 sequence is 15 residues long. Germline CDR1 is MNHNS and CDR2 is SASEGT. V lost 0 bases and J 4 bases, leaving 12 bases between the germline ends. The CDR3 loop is CASSEARRLAYGYTF. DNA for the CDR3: TGTGCCAGCAGTGAAGCACGCAGGTTGGCCTATGGCTACACCTTC.

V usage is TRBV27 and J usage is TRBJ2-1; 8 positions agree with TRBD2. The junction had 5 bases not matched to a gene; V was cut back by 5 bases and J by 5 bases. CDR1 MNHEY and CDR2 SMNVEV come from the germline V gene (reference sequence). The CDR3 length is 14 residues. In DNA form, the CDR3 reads TGTGCCAGCAGTAGAGTCGGGGGGGACAATGAGCAGTTCTTC. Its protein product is CASSRVGGDNEQFF.